The clone carrying this T cell receptor (beta chain) was counted many times. The data belong to a study of regulatory T cells in long-lasting Graves disease. This CDR3 is built from 15 residues. Germline loops: CDR1 SGHTA, CDR2 FQGTGA. The V and J ends lost 5 bases and 0 bases respectively, with 12 bases between them. Noted time point: newly diagnosed GD, antithyroid drugs for less than 3 months. Scientists built the TCR library using RNA that was extracted from PBMCs. Arm-PCR of CDR3 regions and iRepertoire HTBI primers were used to build TCR beta libraries. TCRdb passed the multiplex PCR reads through MiXCR, listing each CDR3 protein once. The table records 400,000 to 500,000 distinct CDR3 sequences, less than 20% of them present only once. These data also formed part of another study, on T cells in Graves' hyperthyroidism and ophthalmopathy.

The material was peripheral blood mononuclear cells (PBMCs), obtained at new diagnosis, from a patient treated with antithyroid drugs. This TCR was recovered from a woman younger than 30 with Graves disease. The chain links TRBV7-3 to TRBJ2-3; weak D call: TRBD1 (5 bases). The DNA of the CDR3 is TGTGCCAGCAGCGAAAATCCAGGGAGCACAGATACGCAGTATTTT. Translating gives CASSENPGSTDTQYF. Complete variable domain (other parts from reference TRBV7-3 and TRBJ2-3): GAGVSQTPSNKVTEKGKYVELRCDPISGHTALYWYRQSLGQGPEFLIYFQGTGAADDSGLPNDRFFAVRPEGSVSTLKIQRTERGDSAVYLCASSENPGSTDTQYFGPGTRLTVL.